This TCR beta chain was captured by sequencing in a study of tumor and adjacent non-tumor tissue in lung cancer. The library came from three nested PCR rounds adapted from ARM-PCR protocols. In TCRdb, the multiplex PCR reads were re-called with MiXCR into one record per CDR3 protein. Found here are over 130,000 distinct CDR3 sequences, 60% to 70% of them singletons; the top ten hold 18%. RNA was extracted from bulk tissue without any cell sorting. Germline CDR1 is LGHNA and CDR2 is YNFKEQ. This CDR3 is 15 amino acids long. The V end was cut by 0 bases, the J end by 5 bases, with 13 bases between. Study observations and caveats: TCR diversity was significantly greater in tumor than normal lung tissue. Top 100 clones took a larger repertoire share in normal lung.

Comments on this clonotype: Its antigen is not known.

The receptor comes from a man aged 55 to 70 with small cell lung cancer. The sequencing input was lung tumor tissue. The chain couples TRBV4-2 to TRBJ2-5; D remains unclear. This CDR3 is CASSQDVSLRETQYF. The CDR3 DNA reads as TGTGCCAGCAGCCAAGACGTTAGCCTCAGGGAGACCCAGTACTTC.